Listed below are T cell receptor beta chains from one sample, sequenced in a study of T cells in localized non-small cell lung cancer. Here immunoSEQ multiplex PCR was the method, and the copy in TCRdb shows in-frame clones only, minus some. The data hold roughly 48,000 clones, with approximately 80% observed a single time. The input for sequencing was peripheral blood, taken before any cancer treatment. Receptors originate from a man aged 40 to 69 with stage I squamous cell lung carcinoma. CDR3s include the opening cysteine and the closing phenylalanine or tryptophan. A D gene is named only where the DNA matches it firmly. Clone size appears in some rows only: once, few, many, or a class for an expanded clone.

V gene	D gene	J gene	clone size	CDR3 DNA	CDR3 protein
TRBV19	TRBD1	TRBJ1-1	-	TGTGCCAGTAGTAGCAGACAGGGAAGAAACACTGAAGCTTTCTTT	CASSSRQGRNTEAFF
TRBV11-2	TRBD2	TRBJ2-5	once	TGTGCCAGCACCCTTGGCGGGGGGACGCAAGAGACCCAGTACTTC	CASTLGGGTQETQYF
TRBV5-1	TRBD2	TRBJ2-1	-	TGCGCCAGCAGCTTGGCCGGCGGGGGGCCCTACAATGAGCAGTTCTTC	CASSLAGGGPYNEQFF
TRBV5-4	-	TRBJ2-3	-	TGTGCCAGCGGGAGAGATACGCAGTATTTT	CASGRDTQYF
TRBV2	-	TRBJ2-5	-	TGTGCCAGCAGTGCGGTTGAAGAGACCCAGTACTTC	CASSAVEETQYF
TRBV12-5	-	TRBJ1-5	few	TGTGCTAGTGACCGCAGGGTGCATCAGCCCCAGCATTTT	CASDRRVHQPQHF
TRBV27	-	TRBJ1-2	-	TGTGCCAGCAGTTTAACCGGAGCCTACTACACCTTC	CASSLTGAYYTF
TRBV28	-	TRBJ1-1	large	TGTGCCAGCAGGCTCAGGGGTCGGAAGAACACTGAAGCTTTCTTT	CASRLRGRKNTEAFF
TRBV6-6	TRBD1	TRBJ2-2	-	TGTGCCAGCAGGGACAGGCGCGCGAACACCGGGGAGCTGTTTTTT	CASRDRRANTGELFF
TRBV7-3	TRBD1	TRBJ2-2	-	TGTGCCAGCAGCGCGGACAGGGGCGGGGAGCTGTTTTTT	CASSADRGGELFF
TRBV6-5	-	TRBJ2-5	few	TGTGCCAGCAGTTCCCCCCCGGCGACCCAGTACTTC	CASSSPPATQYF
TRBV10-3	TRBD2	TRBJ2-5	-	TGTGCCATCAGTGCATCCAGCGGGGGGGAAGAGACCCAGTACTTC	CAISASSGGEETQYF
TRBV19	TRBD1	TRBJ1-5	-	TGTGCCAGTAGTGCCAGACAGGGTAGGGAACAGCCCCAGCATTTT	CASSARQGREQPQHF
TRBV4-1	-	TRBJ2-7	-	TGCGCCAGCAGCCAGACGGACACGAGCTCCTACGAGCAGTACTTC	CASSQTDTSSYEQYF
TRBV19	-	TRBJ1-5	-	TGTGCCAGTAGTATATTACTTACGGGTCAGCCCCAGCATTTT	CASSILLTGQPQHF
TRBV28	TRBD1	TRBJ1-2	-	TGTGCCAGCAGTTTCGGGGACAGGGATAAAGGCTACACCTTC	CASSFGDRDKGYTF
TRBV6-5	TRBD2	TRBJ2-1	once	TGTGCCAGCAGTCTTACTAGCGGGGGGTTCAATGAGCAGTTCTTC	CASSLTSGGFNEQFF
TRBV20-1	-	TRBJ2-7	-	TGCAGTGCTAGTTACGCCTACGAGCAGTACTTC	CSASYAYEQYF
TRBV6-1	-	TRBJ1-6	-	TGTGCCAGCAGTGAACCTCCCGGGGGGGGGACAAATTCACCCCTCCACTTT	CASSEPPGGGTNSPLHF
TRBV29-1	-	TRBJ2-1	-	TGCAGCGTTGAAGATCTGGGTTTTACCGGCAAGCAGTTCTTC	CSVEDLGFTGKQFF
TRBV5-1	TRBD1	TRBJ2-7	-	TGCGCCAGCAGCTTGGCGACGGGACAGGTCTACGAGCAGTACTTC	CASSLATGQVYEQYF
TRBV30	TRBD2	TRBJ2-3	-	TGTGCCTGGAGCCGACTAGCGGGGAAGTCAGATACGCAGTATTTT	CAWSRLAGKSDTQYF
TRBV25-1	-	TRBJ2-7	-	TGTGCCAGCAGCGACAGCGGTAGAAAGGGCTGGGGCGAGCAGTACTTC	CASSDSGRKGWGEQYF
TRBV6-4	-	TRBJ1-5	-	TGTGCCAGCAGTGACTGGCAGGGGCATGGACAGCCCCAGCATTTT	CASSDWQGHGQPQHF
TRBV28	-	TRBJ1-2	-	TGTGCCAGCAGCACAACTACCGGGGGGGACTATGGCTACACCTTC	CASSTTTGGDYGYTF
TRBV14	-	TRBJ1-4	-	TGTGCCAGCAGCCAAGAAGGCACCAAACTGTTTTTT	CASSQEGTKLFF
TRBV5-1	-	TRBJ2-2	-	TGCGCCAGCAGCCTACGGGGGCACACCGGGGAGCTGTTTTTT	CASSLRGHTGELFF
TRBV12-5	TRBD1	TRBJ2-1	-	TGTGCTAGTGGTTTGGGGGACAGTAACCCCAATGAGCAGTTCTTC	CASGLGDSNPNEQFF
TRBV27	TRBD1	TRBJ1-1	-	TGTGCCAGCAGGGACAGGGCGCTGAACACTGAAGCTTTCTTT	CASRDRALNTEAFF
TRBV7-8	-	TRBJ1-4	few	TGTGCCAGCAGCCAGACGGCCACAGCGACTAATGAAAAACTGTTTTTT	CASSQTATATNEKLFF
TRBV11-2	TRBD2	TRBJ2-5	-	TGTGCCAGCAGCTTAGACGCGGGGGGGCCTTGGGAGACCCAGTACTTC	CASSLDAGGPWETQYF
TRBV19	TRBD2	TRBJ2-1	medium-sized	TGTGCCACCTCCTGGGCTAGCGGCAATGAGCAGTTCTTC	CATSWASGNEQFF